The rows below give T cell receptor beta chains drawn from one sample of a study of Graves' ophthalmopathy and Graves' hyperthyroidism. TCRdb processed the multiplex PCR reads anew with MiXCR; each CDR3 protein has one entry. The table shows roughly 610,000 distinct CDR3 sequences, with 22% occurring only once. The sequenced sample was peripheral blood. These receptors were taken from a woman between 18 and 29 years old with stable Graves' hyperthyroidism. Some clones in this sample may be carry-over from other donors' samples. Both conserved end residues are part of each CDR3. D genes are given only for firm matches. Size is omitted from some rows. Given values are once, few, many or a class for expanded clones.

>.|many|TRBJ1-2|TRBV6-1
TGTGCCAGCAGCCAAGGGCCCGCGGCTGGCTACACCTTC
CASSQGPAAGYTF
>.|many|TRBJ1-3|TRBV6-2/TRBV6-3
TGTGCCAGCAGTTACTCTCCGCGGACACCTAACTCTGGAAACACCATATATTTT
CASSYSPRTPNSGNTIYF
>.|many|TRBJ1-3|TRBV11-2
TGTGCCAGCAGCCTCAACAGGGTTAAAGGAAACACCATATATTTT
CASSLNRVKGNTIYF
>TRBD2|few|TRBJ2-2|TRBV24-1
TGTGCCACCAGAGACACTAGCGGGGGGACCTACTCCGGGGAGCTGTTTTTT
CATRDTSGGTYSGELFF
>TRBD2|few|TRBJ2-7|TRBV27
TGTGCCAGCAGTTTATCAAGTAGCGGGGGGGCAGGGGAGCAGTACTTC
CASSLSSSGGAGEQYF
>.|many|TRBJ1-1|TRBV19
TGTGCCAGTAGTATAGTTCACCTCACAGGCACTGAAGCTTTCTTT
CASSIVHLTGTEAFF
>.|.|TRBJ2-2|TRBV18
TGTGCCAGCTCACGAACTCAGGGTTCTGGCACCGGGGAGCTGTTTTTT
CASSRTQGSGTGELFF
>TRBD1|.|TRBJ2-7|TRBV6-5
TGTGCCAGCAGTTACTCGGCCCCACAGGGGTCTTATTACGAGCAGTACTTC
CASSYSAPQGSYYEQYF
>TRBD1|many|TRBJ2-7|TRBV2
TGTGCCAGCAGCTGGACAGGGAACTCCTACGAGCAGTACTTC
CASSWTGNSYEQYF
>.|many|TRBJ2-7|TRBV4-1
TGCGCCAGCAGCCGGGGGGGGGCCTCTACCCTCTACGAGCAGTACTTC
CASSRGGASTLYEQYF
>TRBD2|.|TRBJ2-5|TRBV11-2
TGTGCCAGCAGCTTCCCTAGCGGGGGGGCGCGGGAGACCCAGTACTTC
CASSFPSGGARETQYF
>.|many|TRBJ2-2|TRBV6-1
TGTGCCAGCAGTGACAGGATGAACACCGGGGAGCTGTTTTTT
CASSDRMNTGELFF
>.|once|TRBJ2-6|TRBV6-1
TGTGCCAGCACACGGCGCTCTGGGGCCAACGTCCTGACTTTC
CASTRRSGANVLTF
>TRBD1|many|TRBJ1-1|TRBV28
TGTGCCAGCCCCCCCCCACAGGGGTTGGGCACTGAAGCTTTCTTT
CASPPPQGLGTEAFF
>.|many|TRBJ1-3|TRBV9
TGTGCCAGCAGCGTACGTCCCAGACTCGGAAACACCATATATTTT
CASSVRPRLGNTIYF
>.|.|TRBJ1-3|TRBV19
TGTGCCAGTAGTATATCCGGGAGCTCTGGAAACACCATATATTTT
CASSISGSSGNTIYF
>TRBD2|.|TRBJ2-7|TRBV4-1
TGCGCCAGCAGCCACTCCAGGACTAGCGCTGCCTGCGAGCAGTACTTC
CASSHSRTSAACEQYF
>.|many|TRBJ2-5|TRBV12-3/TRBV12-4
TGTGCCAGCAGTTTAGCGTCTGGATGGGACCAAGAGACCCAGTACTTC
CASSLASGWDQETQYF
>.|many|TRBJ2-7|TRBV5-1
TGCGCCAGCAGCTTGGACGGGGTGGCCTACGAGCAGTACTTC
CASSLDGVAYEQYF
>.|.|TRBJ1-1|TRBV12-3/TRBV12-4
TGTGCCAGCAGTTTAGGGGGATTGATGGGAGCTTTCTTT
CASSLGGLMGAFF
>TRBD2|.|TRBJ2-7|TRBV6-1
TGTGCCAGCAGCAAGACTAGCGGGTTTTCCTACGAGCAGTACTTC
CASSKTSGFSYEQYF
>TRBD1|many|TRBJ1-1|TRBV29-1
TGCAGCGTTGGTCGACAGGGACAATTCGAAGCTTTCTTT
CSVGRQGQFEAFF